This paragraph reports one T cell receptor beta chain. The CDR3 contains 13 residues. With 10 bases clipped from V and 7 bases from J, the junction kept 8 bases outside the gene matches. Per the germline V gene, CDR1 is SGHAT and CDR2 is FQDESV (reference sequence). The entry originates in a study of blood T cell repertoires in COVID-19. Across the whole study: Italy, Spain and the United States were the sources of the convalescent and acute COVID-19 samples. The cDNA or gDNA used as material had been derived from T cells, B-cell-depleted T cells, or PBMCs.

Sequencing used immunoSEQ multiplex PCR; TCRdb keeps in-frame clones, though not all of them. The sample has around 460,000 clones, roughly 89% seen once. Patients from Seattle were sampled longitudinally, starting during active infection. The chain combines TRBV11-1 with TRBJ2-1; 9 nucleotides line up with TRBD1. The sequenced sample consisted of peripheral blood. The TCR comes from a man between 18 and 29 years old with COVID-19, enrolled during active disease. This chain's CDR3 is CATQDRGRNEQFF. CDR3 in DNA: TGTGCCACCCAGGACAGGGGTCGTAATGAGCAGTTCTTC.